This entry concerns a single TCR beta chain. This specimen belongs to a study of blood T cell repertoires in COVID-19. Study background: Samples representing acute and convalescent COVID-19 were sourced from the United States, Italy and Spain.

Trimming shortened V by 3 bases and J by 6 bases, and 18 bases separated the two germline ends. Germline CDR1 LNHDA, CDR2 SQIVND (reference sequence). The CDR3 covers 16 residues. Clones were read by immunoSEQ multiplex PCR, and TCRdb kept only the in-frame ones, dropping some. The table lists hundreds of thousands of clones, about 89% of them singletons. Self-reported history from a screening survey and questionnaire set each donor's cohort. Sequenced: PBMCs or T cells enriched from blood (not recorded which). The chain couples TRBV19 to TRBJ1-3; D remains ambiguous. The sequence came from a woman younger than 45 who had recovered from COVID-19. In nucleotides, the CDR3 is TGTGCCAGTAGTATTTATTCGACACTCCCGGAAAACACCATATATTTT. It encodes CASSIYSTLPENTIYF.